This TCR beta chain was sequenced in a study of shared clonotypes between healthy human individuals. Germline V gene sequence: CDR1 LNHDA, CDR2 SQIVND (reference sequence). The CDR3 extends over 15 amino acids. V dropped 6 bases and J dropped 4 bases, with 15 bases sitting between them. Only in-frame clones appear in the TCRdb table, and some are missing; sequencing was by immunoSEQ multiplex PCR. The data show roughly 2,500,000 clones, with 90% to 95% seen just once and about 0.38% held by the top ten. What was sequenced was naive CD4+ T cells from PBMCs. The subset denotes: CD45RA+ positively selected. The chain is built from TRBV19 and TRBJ2-2; weak D call: TRBD2 (5 bases). The receptor's source is a young man in good health. Some clones in this sample may be carry-over from other donors' samples. The CDR3 nucleotides read TGTGCCAGTAGCACTGACGGGGTAGGCACCGGGGAGCTGTTTTTT. It codes for CASSTDGVGTGELFF.